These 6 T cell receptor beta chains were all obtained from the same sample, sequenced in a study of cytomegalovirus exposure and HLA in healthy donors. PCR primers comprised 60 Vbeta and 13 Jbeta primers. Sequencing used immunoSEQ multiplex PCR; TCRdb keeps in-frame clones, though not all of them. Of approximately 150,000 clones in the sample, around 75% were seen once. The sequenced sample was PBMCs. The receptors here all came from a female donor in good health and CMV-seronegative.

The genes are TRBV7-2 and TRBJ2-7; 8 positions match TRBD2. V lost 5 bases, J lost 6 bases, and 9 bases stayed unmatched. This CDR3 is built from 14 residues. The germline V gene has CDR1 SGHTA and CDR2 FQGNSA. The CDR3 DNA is TGTGCCAGCAGCCAGTCCGGGACTAGTTTCGAGCAGTACTTC. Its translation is CASSQSGTSFEQYF.

The CDR3: CASSIRGRGYTGELFF. The CDR3 nucleotides read TGTGCCAGTAGTATAAGAGGCAGGGGGTACACCGGGGAGCTGTTTTTT. The rearrangement links TRBV19 to TRBJ2-2, with TRBD1 matching 7 bases. Germline V gives CDR1 LNHDA, CDR2 SQIVND (reference sequence). The CDR3 has 16 residues. J gave up 3 bases and V 2 bases, and 6 bases lay outside the gene matches.

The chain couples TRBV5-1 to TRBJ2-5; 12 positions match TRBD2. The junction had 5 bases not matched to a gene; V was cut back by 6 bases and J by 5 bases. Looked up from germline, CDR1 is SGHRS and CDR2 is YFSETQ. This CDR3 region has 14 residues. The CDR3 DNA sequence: TGCGCCAGCATGAGACTAGCGGGGGTTGAGACCCAGTACTTC. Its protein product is CASMRLAGVETQYF. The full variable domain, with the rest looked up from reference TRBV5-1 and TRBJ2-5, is KAGVTQTPRYLIKTRGQQVTLSCSPISGHRSVSWYQQTPGQGLQFLFEYFSETQRNKGNFPGRFSGRQFSNSRSEMNVSTLELGDSALYLCASMRLAGVETQYFGPGTRLLVL.

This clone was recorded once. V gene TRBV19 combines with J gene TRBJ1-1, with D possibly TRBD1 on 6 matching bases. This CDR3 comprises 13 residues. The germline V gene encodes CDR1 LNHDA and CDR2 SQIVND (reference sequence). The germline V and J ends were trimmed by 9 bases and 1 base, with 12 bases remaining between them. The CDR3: CASHLRGNTEAFF. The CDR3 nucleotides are TGTGCCAGCCACCTCAGGGGGAACACTGAAGCTTTCTTT.

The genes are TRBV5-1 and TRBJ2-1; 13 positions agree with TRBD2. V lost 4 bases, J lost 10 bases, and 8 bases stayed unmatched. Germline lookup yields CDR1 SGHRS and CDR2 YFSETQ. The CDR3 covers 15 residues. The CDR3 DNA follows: TGCGCCAGCAGCAACGGGACTAGCGGGAAACAAGAGCAGTTCTTC. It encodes CASSNGTSGKQEQFF.

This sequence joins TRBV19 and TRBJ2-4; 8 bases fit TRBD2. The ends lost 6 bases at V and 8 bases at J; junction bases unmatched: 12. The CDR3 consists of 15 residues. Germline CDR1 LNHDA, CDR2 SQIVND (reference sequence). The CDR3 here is CASRPSGREADIQYF. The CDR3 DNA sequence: TGTGCCAGTAGGCCTTCGGGGCGGGAGGCCGACATTCAGTACTTC.